A single sample is the source of the 23 T cell receptor beta chains below, sequenced in a study of blood T cell repertoires in COVID-19. Repertoires were generated with immunoSEQ multiplex PCR, while TCRdb's copy carries only in-frame clones and drops some. This table has some 240,000 clones, 89% appearing once. Sequenced sample: peripheral blood. The receptors derive from a woman aged 40 to 49 who had recovered from COVID-19.

The chain combines TRBV19 with TRBJ2-7; D gene ambiguous. The CDR3 has 18 residues. Trimming shortened V by 5 bases and J by 2 bases, and 25 bases separated the two germline ends. Germline V gives CDR1 LNHDA, CDR2 SQIVND (reference sequence). The CDR3 loop reads CASSAQLPAEFSPYEQYF. CDR3 nucleotides: TGTGCCAGTAGTGCTCAACTCCCTGCCGAATTCTCACCCTACGAGCAGTACTTC.

This chain links TRBV25-1 with TRBJ1-6, with 11 positions matching TRBD1. CDR1 and CDR2 (germline): MGHDK, SYGVNS. This CDR3 region has 14 residues. The V and J ends lost 6 bases and 10 bases, in that order; junction bases with no gene match: 5. The CDR3 DNA reads TGTGCCAGCAGCCCGGGACAGGGGGGATCACCCCTCCACTTT. It specifies CASSPGQGGSPLHF.

Turning to this clone: Other nucleotide sequences from this sample produce the same CDR3. The V and J genes are TRBV7-2 and TRBJ1-1, with TRBD1 identical over 10 bases. V shed 2 bases and J 5 bases; nucleotides not matched to a gene: 5. Germline loops: CDR1 SGHTA, CDR2 FQGNSA. This CDR3 comprises 15 residues. CDR3 sequence (DNA): TGTGCCAGCAGCTTAAGTGGGACAGGGGTAACTGAAGCTTTCTTT. The encoded protein is CASSLSGTGVTEAFF.

The gene calls are TRBV11-2 and TRBJ1-1, with D possibly matching TRBD1 (5 bases). From germline, CDR1 is SGHAT and CDR2 FQNNGV. The CDR3 covers 15 residues. Trimming took off 3 bases at V and 3 bases at J, with 14 bases between the two ends. As DNA, the CDR3 is TGTGCCAGCAGCTTTTTGTTAGGGGCCGACACTGAAGCTTTCTTT. Translated: CASSFLLGADTEAFF.

V is TRBV3-1 (or the pseudogene TRBV3-2) and J is TRBJ2-7; 11 bases map to TRBD2. V trimming: 1 base; J trimming: 9 bases; junction bases outside the gene matches: 11. From germline, CDR1 is LGHDT and CDR2 YNNKEL (reference sequence). CDR3 size: 16 residues. In nucleotides, the CDR3 is TGTGCCAGCAGCCAAGGGGTAGCGGGAGGGCCGCTTTGGCAGTACGTC. Amino acid sequence: CASSQGVAGGPLWQYV.

The chain is built from TRBV5-1 and TRBJ2-1; TRBD2 matches 7 bases. The V gene's germline CDR1 is SGHRS and CDR2 YFSETQ. V was clipped by 5 bases and J by 15 bases; unmatched bases: 17. CDR3 length: 14 amino acids. The CDR3, as DNA: TGCGCCAGCAGATCAACCGGGACTATTACCCCCGCGTTCTTC. Amino acids: CASRSTGTITPAFF.

The chain employs TRBV7-9 and TRBJ2-1; D remains unclear. This CDR3 contains 14 residues. V was shortened by 5 bases and J by 0 bases, with 8 bases between the two germline ends. The germline CDR1 and CDR2 sequences are SEHNR and FQNEAQ (reference sequence). For the CDR3, the DNA is TGTGCCAGCAGCCACCCGGGCTCCTACAATGAGCAGTTCTTC. Translating gives CASSHPGSYNEQFF.

The chain is built from TRBV27 and TRBJ1-4, with 8 bases matching TRBD1. The ends lost 1 base at V and 7 bases at J; junction bases unmatched: 8. There are 16 residues in the CDR3. Per the germline V gene, CDR1 is MNHEY and CDR2 is SMNVEV (reference sequence). The chain's CDR3 is CASSLFPGGVGEKLFF. The CDR3 DNA follows: TGTGCCAGCAGTTTATTCCCAGGGGGCGTGGGTGAAAAACTGTTTTTT.

The rearrangement uses TRBV7-2 and TRBJ2-5; D unclear. CDR3 length: 16 amino acids. Germline V CDR1 and CDR2: SGHTA, FQGNSA. V dropped 0 bases and J dropped 4 bases, with 15 bases sitting between them. The CDR3 DNA reads as TGTGCCAGCAGCTTAGCCTTGTCGGGTTCTGCAGAGACCCAGTACTTC. It yields the protein CASSLALSGSAETQYF.

This sequence joins TRBV5-1 and TRBJ2-1; 14 bases align to TRBD2. Germline CDR1 SGHRS, CDR2 YFSETQ. The CDR3 is 18 amino acids. V lost 4 bases and J lost 7; bases outside the gene matches: 13. CDR3 nucleotides: TGCGCCAGCAGCCCGACGCTACAGACTAGCGGGGGGGCGAATGAGCAGTTCTTC. It codes for CASSPTLQTSGGANEQFF.

This chain uses TRBV2 with TRBJ2-3; D gene unclear. Trimming removed 4 bases at V and 0 bases at J, with 11 bases between. This CDR3 is built from 15 residues. Germline V gives CDR1 SNHLY, CDR2 FYNNEI. The CDR3 nucleotides read TGTGCCAGCAGTGCTCTGACAAAGAGCACAGATACGCAGTATTTT. This translates into CASSALTKSTDTQYF.

The chain has TRBV18 and TRBJ1-2; TRBD1 agrees at 7 bases. Germline lookup yields CDR1 KGHSH and CDR2 LQKENI. V shed 8 bases and J 3 bases; nucleotides not matched to a gene: 9. CDR3 length: 14 amino acids. The CDR3 spells CASATAQGHYGYTF. In nucleotides, the CDR3 is TGTGCCAGCGCGACAGCACAGGGGCACTATGGCTACACCTTC.

V usage is TRBV6-5 and J usage is TRBJ1-3; D is perhaps TRBD1 (5 bases). Trimming left V 4 bases short and J 4 bases short, with 11 bases between. The CDR3 has 14 amino acids. Germline V gene sequence: CDR1 MNHEY, CDR2 SVGAGI. This CDR3 reads CASSSPRTGNTIYF. The CDR3 nucleotides read TGTGCCAGCAGTTCCCCCAGGACAGGAAACACCATATATTTT.

The chain joins TRBV12-3 or TRBV12-4 to TRBJ1-4; tentatively, D is TRBD1 (5 bases). This CDR3 contains 13 residues. V lost 6 bases to trimming and J lost 10 bases, with 15 bases between them. The CDR3 here is CASRGRGEVKLFF. The CDR3 DNA reads TGTGCCAGCAGAGGCCGGGGGGAAGTAAAACTGTTTTTT.

V and J are TRBV27 and TRBJ2-2, with 14 positions matching TRBD2. CDR1 is MNHEY, CDR2 SMNVEV, per germline (reference sequence). J gave up 4 bases and V 5 bases, and 6 bases lay outside the gene matches. The CDR3 spans 17 residues. DNA of the CDR3: TGTGCCAGCAGTCCGACTAGCGGGAGGGCCAGCACCGGGGAGCTGTTTTTT. Its translation is CASSPTSGRASTGELFF.

The chain uses TRBV7-9 and TRBJ2-3, with D unresolved. Trimming removed 1 base at V and 2 bases at J, with 7 bases between. From germline, CDR1 is SEHNR and CDR2 FQNEAQ (reference sequence). The CDR3 runs to 14 residues. CDR3 sequence (DNA): TGTGCCAGCAGCTTAGGGGCTTACACAGATACGCAGTATTTT. Its protein is CASSLGAYTDTQYF.

This chain uses TRBV5-1 with TRBJ1-2; tentatively, D is TRBD1 (6 bases). CDR1 and CDR2 from the germline V gene are SGHRS and YFSETQ. Trimming stripped 4 bases from V and 1 base from J, with 23 bases between. The CDR3 length is 18 residues. In nucleotides, the CDR3 is TGCGCCAGCAGCAACGAAGTTCTACAGGGTTTGGGTAACTATGGCTACACCTTC. Residues: CASSNEVLQGLGNYGYTF.

The V call is TRBV15, the J call TRBJ2-3; TRBD1 might be the D (6 bases). Germline-derived CDR1 and CDR2 are LNHNV and YYDKDF (reference sequence). The germline V and J ends were trimmed by 4 bases and 6 bases, with 11 bases remaining between them. The CDR3 spans 13 residues. The CDR3 coding sequence is TGTGCCACCAGCACCAACAGGGCCGATACGCAGTATTTT. This translates into CATSTNRADTQYF.

V gene TRBV25-1 combines with J gene TRBJ1-2; no clear D. This CDR3 comprises 15 residues. Germline CDR1 is MGHDK and CDR2 is SYGVNS. Trimming removed 4 bases at V and 10 bases at J, with 22 bases between. The CDR3 region is CASSGEGLANFIYTF. The CDR3 DNA reads TGTGCCAGCAGTGGCGAAGGACTGGCAAATTTTATCTACACCTTC.

The V call is TRBV6-2 or TRBV6-3, the J call TRBJ2-7; possible D gene TRBD1, 6 bases. Germline V gives CDR1 MNHEY, CDR2 SVGEGT. The CDR3 consists of 16 residues. V was shortened by 6 bases and J by 2 bases, with 20 bases between the two germline ends. The DNA for the CDR3 is TGTGCCAGCAGCCCGACCCCGGGCAGGGGCCCCTACGAGCAGTACGTC. Its protein product is CASSPTPGRGPYEQYV.

The chain couples TRBV5-4 to TRBJ1-2; D ambiguous. V shed 4 bases and J shed 8 bases, with 12 bases lying between them. The CDR3 totals 12 residues. CDR1 is SGHNT, CDR2 YYREEE, per germline (reference sequence). The CDR3 DNA follows: TGTGCCAGCAGCCTTGCTCCGGGAGGCTACACCTTC. It encodes CASSLAPGGYTF. Drawing the rest from reference TRBV5-4 and TRBJ1-2, the complete variable domain is ETGVTQSPTHLIKTRGQQVTLRCSSQSGHNTVSWYQQALGQGPQFIFQYYREEENGRGNFPPRFSGLQFPNYSSELNVNALELDDSALYLCASSLAPGGYTFGSGTRLTVV.

The J gene is TRBJ1-2, the V gene TRBV7-2, with D hard to call. Trimming left V 0 bases short and J 7 bases short, with 9 bases between. CDR3 length: 13 amino acids. CDR1 and CDR2 (germline): SGHTA, FQGNSA. CDR3 residues: CASSLALGSGYTF. CDR3 in DNA: TGTGCCAGCAGCTTAGCGCTAGGGAGTGGCTACACCTTC.

The chain joins TRBV24-1 to TRBJ2-1, with TRBD2 identical over 9 bases. The V and J ends lost 5 bases and 5 bases, in that order; junction bases with no gene match: 6. Germline CDR1 reads KGHDR; CDR2 reads SFDVKD. The CDR3 covers 15 residues. In DNA form, the CDR3 reads TGTGCCACCAGTGTCCCTAGCGGGGCCAACAATGAGCAGTTCTTC. It codes for CATSVPSGANNEQFF.